This T cell receptor beta chain emerged from a study of T cells after yellow fever vaccination. Whole-study findings and limits: Post-booster samples contained most primary-vaccination clones (approximately 96% CD4, around 90% CD8). On re-exposure, the response was weaker but peaked faster, at day 5 versus 15.

TCRdb independently ran MiXCR on the 5' RACE reads; one entry per CDR3 protein. The table shows about 260,000 distinct CDR3 sequences, with over 10% occurring only once. This clonotype was observed at least ten times. What it binds is unknown. The CDR3 runs to 17 residues. Trimming took 0 bases from V and 8 from J, leaving 20 bases between them. Germline assignment: CDR1 LGHNA and CDR2 YSLEER. The sequence derives from a man aged 30 to 45 who received the YFV17D yellow fever vaccine. The sequencing used CD4+ T cells sorted from PBMCs, collected 45 days after the yellow fever booster vaccination. This chain uses TRBV4-3 with TRBJ2-1; D remains ambiguous. The CDR3 spells CASSQDVATGTIDEQFF. In nucleotides, the CDR3 is TGCGCCAGCAGCCAAGATGTGGCCACCGGCACAATAGATGAGCAGTTCTTC.